One sample yielded the 14 T cell receptor beta chains listed below, sequenced in a study of Graves' ophthalmopathy and Graves' hyperthyroidism. As the template, RNA transcripts were used to amplify TCR beta CDR3 regions. First-round RT-PCR employed HTBI primers, with a second-round multiplex PCR after it. From the multiplex PCR reads, TCRdb called clonotypes with MiXCR, one entry per CDR3 protein. The sample has 650,000 to 900,000 distinct CDR3 sequences, 35% to 50% seen once. The sample comprised peripheral blood. These TCRs come from an adult man with Graves' ophthalmopathy.

There are many counts of this clonotype. This chain links TRBV25-1 with TRBJ1-4, with 9 bases matching TRBD1. The germline V gene has CDR1 MGHDK and CDR2 SYGVNS. This CDR3 is 15 amino acids long. V was clipped by 6 bases and J by 5 bases; unmatched bases: 7. The CDR3 nucleotides read TGTGCCAGCAGCCCCAAGGGGACAGGGAATGAAAAACTGTTTTTT. As protein: CASSPKGTGNEKLFF.

This clonotype has more than one count but fewer than ten. The chain is built from TRBV20-1 and TRBJ2-5; 9 bases line up with TRBD2. CDR3 length: 14 residues. V trimming: 1 base; J trimming: 3 bases; junction bases outside the gene matches: 3. In germline, CDR1 is DFQATT, CDR2 SNEGSKA (reference sequence). CDR3 nucleotide sequence: TGCAGTGCTAGAGTGGCTAGCGGGAAAGAGACCCAGTACTTC. Translated: CSARVASGKETQYF.

This clonotype was observed a few times. An end of the junction does not agree with germline; a read error may underlie this. This chain uses TRBV9 with TRBJ1-1; no clear D gene. The CDR3 has 14 residues. Germline V gene data show CDR1 as SGDLS and CDR2 as YYNGEE. Here the CDR3 reads CTSSVGPVHTEAFF. The CDR3 DNA sequence: TGTACCAGCAGCGTAGGTCCCGTACACACTGAAGCTTTCTTT.

The chain is built from TRBV7-8 and TRBJ1-1; D ambiguous. From germline, CDR1 is SGHVS and CDR2 FQNEAQ. There are 14 residues in the CDR3. Trimming cost V 1 base and J 3 bases, with 9 bases left between them. This CDR3 is CASSLVGSYTEAFF. DNA for the CDR3: TGTGCCAGCAGCTTAGTTGGCAGTTACACTGAAGCTTTCTTT.

At least ten counts were recorded for this clonotype. The CDR3 is CAISESETIHGYTF. CDR3 DNA sequence: TGTGCCATCAGTGAGTCCGAGACAATCCATGGCTACACCTTC. The chain carries TRBV10-3 and TRBJ1-2; D is undetermined. The CDR3 is 14 residues long. Germline CDR1 ENHRY, CDR2 SYGVKD. The ends were cut back, 0 bases at V and 6 bases at J, with 11 bases in the middle.

The V gene is TRBV2, the J gene TRBJ1-1; TRBD1 matches at 8 bases. The CDR3 runs 17 residues. CDR1 and CDR2 (germline): SNHLY, FYNNEI. V dropped 6 bases and J dropped 4; count of bases not matched to a gene: 16. CDR3 nucleotides: TGTGCCAGCAGCGAGATATATCGGACAGGGTTTAGCACTGAAGCTTTCTTT. Protein: CASSEIYRTGFSTEAFF.

At least ten counts were recorded for this clonotype. The chain couples TRBV19 to TRBJ1-2, with 8 bases matching TRBD1. V shed 10 bases, J shed 8 bases, and the junction held 6 bases outside the gene matches. The CDR3 totals 11 residues. Germline CDR1 LNHDA, CDR2 SQIVND (reference sequence). The CDR3 DNA reads as TGTGCCACCACTGACAGGGGCGGCTACACCTTC. Its protein is CATTDRGGYTF.

This clonotype has just a few counts. CDR3 sequence reads: CSAREGGPRQYF. CDR3 in DNA: TGCAGTGCTAGAGAAGGGGGTCCCAGGCAGTACTTC. The chain employs TRBV20-1 and TRBJ2-7, with D maybe TRBD1 (6 bases). The CDR3 loop spans 12 amino acids. V shed 0 bases and J shed 9 bases, with 12 bases lying between them. Germline CDR1 is DFQATT and CDR2 is SNEGSKA (reference sequence).

The genes are TRBV20-1 and TRBJ2-2; TRBD2 aligns across 11 bases. Per germline, CDR1 DFQATT and CDR2 SNEGSKA (reference sequence). The CDR3 totals 16 residues. V trimming: 4 bases; J trimming: 1 base; junction bases outside the gene matches: 5. CDR3 in DNA: TGCAGTGCTATCGTAGCGGGAGGGCTGAACACCGGGGAGCTGTTTTTT. Translated: CSAIVAGGLNTGELFF.

The genes are TRBV29-1 and TRBJ2-7; 8 nucleotides line up with TRBD1. Germline CDR1 reads SQVTM; CDR2 reads ANQGSEA. The ends lost 4 bases at V and 6 bases at J; junction bases unmatched: 8. CDR3 length: 13 amino acids. The CDR3, as DNA: TGCAGCGTTGTGCAGGGGGCAGGGTTCGAGCAGTACTTC. Translated, it gives CSVVQGAGFEQYF.

This sequence joins TRBV25-1 and TRBJ2-2; D unclear. Trimming stripped 5 bases from V and 7 bases from J, with 5 bases between. There are 11 residues in the CDR3. Per the germline V gene, CDR1 is MGHDK and CDR2 is SYGVNS. CDR3 nucleotide sequence: TGTGCCAGCAGTAAAATCGGGGAGCTGTTTTTT. Translated, it gives CASSKIGELFF. Full variable domain (rest looked up from reference TRBV25-1 and TRBJ2-2): EADIYQTPRYLVIGTGKKITLECSQTMGHDKMYWYQQDPGMELHLIHYSYGVNSTEKGDLSSESTVSRIRTEHFPLTLESARPSHTSQYLCASSKIGELFFGEGSRLTVL.

This clonotype came up a few times. The chain joins TRBV7-2 to TRBJ1-2; D remains unclear. The CDR3 has 14 amino acids. Between the trimmed V and J ends, which lost 6 bases and 4 bases, there was a span of 15 bases. Germline values: CDR1 SGHTA, CDR2 FQGNSA. Here the CDR3 DNA reads TGTGCCAGCAGTTCGGGAGTTGGAAGCTATGGCTACACCTTC. Translated: CASSSGVGSYGYTF.

CDR3 residues: CSVELAGDPGNTIYF. DNA for the CDR3: TGCAGCGTTGAACTAGCGGGGGACCCTGGAAACACCATATATTTT. This chain joins TRBV29-1 and TRBJ1-3; tentative D call: TRBD1 (5 bases). Trimming pared 2 bases from V and 2 bases from J, leaving 13 bases between. The germline V gene encodes CDR1 SQVTM and CDR2 ANQGSEA. The CDR3 has 15 residues.

Many counts were recorded for this clonotype. The chain is built from TRBV10-3 and TRBJ2-6, with D possibly being TRBD1 (6 bases). Germline CDR1 reads ENHRY; CDR2 reads SYGVKD. V was shortened by 5 bases and J by 2 bases, with 13 bases between the two germline ends. CDR3 length equals 16 residues. The CDR3 nucleotides are TGTGCCATCAGTAACAACAGGGTAGCTGGGGCCAACGTCCTGACTTTC. Amino acid sequence: CAISNNRVAGANVLTF.